Following are 2 T cell receptor beta chains from one sample sequenced in a study of cytomegalovirus exposure and HLA in healthy donors. Primers: 60 Vbeta forward and 13 Jbeta reverse. Produced via immunoSEQ multiplex PCR; TCRdb's table is partial and in-frame only. The sample yields about 170,000 clones, approximately 71% seen once. Sequencing used PBMCs. Source of these receptors: a woman under 30 in good health and CMV-seropositive.

The chain joins TRBV5-1 to TRBJ1-2; D is possibly TRBD1 (6 bases). This CDR3 region has 14 residues. V was cut by 3 bases and J by 3 bases, with 12 bases left in between. Per germline, CDR1 SGHRS and CDR2 YFSETQ. The CDR3, as DNA: TGCGCCAGCAGCTCCGCTACAGGGTACTATGGCTACACCTTC. It specifies CASSSATGYYGYTF. Full variable domain (outside the CDR3, taken from reference TRBV5-1 and TRBJ1-2): KAGVTQTPRYLIKTRGQQVTLSCSPISGHRSVSWYQQTPGQGLQFLFEYFSETQRNKGNFPGRFSGRQFSNSRSEMNVSTLELGDSALYLCASSSATGYYGYTFGSGTRLTVV.

The V gene is TRBV6-5, the J gene TRBJ1-2; D not certain. Between the trimmed V and J ends, which lost 0 bases and 2 bases, there was a span of 13 bases. The CDR3 sequence is 16 residues long. From germline, CDR1 is MNHEY and CDR2 SVGAGI. CDR3 loop: CASSYSFASSNYGYTF. DNA for the CDR3: TGTGCCAGCAGTTACTCGTTCGCTAGCTCGAACTATGGCTACACCTTC.